Below, one TCR beta chain is given with its context. Its target is not known. This record comes from a study of cytomegalovirus exposure and HLA in healthy donors. Study-wide findings and caveats: Indistinguishable V segments, including TRBV6-2 and TRBV6-3, were excluded.

The germline V gene has CDR1 SEHNR and CDR2 FQNEAQ (reference sequence). The CDR3 sequence is 16 residues long. J was trimmed by 1 base and V by 6 bases; bases with no gene match: 8. A multiplex PCR was run with 60 Vbeta primers and 13 Jbeta primers. The repertoire was sequenced with immunoSEQ multiplex PCR; TCRdb's copy has only in-frame clones and lacks some. The sample has 150,000 or so clones, about two thirds seen once. This sequence joins TRBV7-9 and TRBJ2-2; 7 bases align to TRBD2. Material for sequencing was PBMCs. This TCR was sampled from an older woman in good health and CMV-seropositive. The CDR3 region is CASRRLAPMNTGELFF. The DNA for the CDR3 is TGTGCCAGCAGGCGACTAGCCCCTATGAACACCGGGGAGCTGTTTTTT.